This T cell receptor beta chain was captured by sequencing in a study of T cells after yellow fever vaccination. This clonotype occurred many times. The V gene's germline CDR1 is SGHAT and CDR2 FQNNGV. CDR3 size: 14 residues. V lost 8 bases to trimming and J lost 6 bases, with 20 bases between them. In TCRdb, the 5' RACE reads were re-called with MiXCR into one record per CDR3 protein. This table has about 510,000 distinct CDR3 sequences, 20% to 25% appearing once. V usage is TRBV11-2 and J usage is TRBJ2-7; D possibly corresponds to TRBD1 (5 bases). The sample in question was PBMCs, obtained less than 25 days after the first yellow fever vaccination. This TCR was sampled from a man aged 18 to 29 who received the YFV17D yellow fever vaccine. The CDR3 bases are TGTGCCAGCCAAACCTCCGTGGGTCAGGGCGAGCAGTACGTC. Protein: CASQTSVGQGEQYV.